In its sample, the clone carrying this T cell receptor (beta chain) was seen a few times. Authors' data handling: Reference gene primer amplification gave estimated nucleated cell counts. The repertoire was sequenced with immunoSEQ multiplex PCR; TCRdb's copy has only in-frame clones and lacks some. V and J calls and clone size come straight from that table; D and trimming were deduced from the DNA. The sample includes 110,000 or so clones, roughly 70% of them seen just once. These data belong to a study of blood T cell repertoires in COVID-19. Looking at the study overall: Samples taken during acute and convalescent COVID-19 were collected in the United States, Italy and Spain. T cells, B-cell-depleted T cells, or PBMCs supplied cDNA or gDNA.

Per the germline V gene, CDR1 is SGHNT and CDR2 is YYREEE (reference sequence). The CDR3 is 15 amino acids. Trimming took 4 bases from V and 5 from J; bases not matched to a gene: 8. This clonotype originated in a woman aged 40-49 years with acute or convalescent COVID-19. The specimen sequenced was peripheral blood. The V and J genes are TRBV5-4 and TRBJ2-5; 10 bases line up with TRBD1. This CDR3 is CASSPLRDRGETQYF. CDR3 DNA sequence: TGTGCCAGCAGCCCACTCCGGGACAGGGGTGAGACCCAGTACTTC.